These T cell receptor beta chains were read from a single sample in a study of cytomegalovirus exposure and HLA in healthy donors. Some clones are missing from TCRdb's copy, which holds only in-frame ones; the method was immunoSEQ multiplex PCR. The sample records about 180,000 clones, 77% being singletons. Sequencing was performed on PBMCs. The receptors were gathered from a man between 18 and 35 years old in good health and CMV-seronegative. CDR3s include the opening cysteine and the closing phenylalanine or tryptophan. Fields, in order: J gene, D gene, V gene, clone size, CDR3 DNA, CDR3 protein. The D gene is left open where the match is weak. Clone size is shown for a subset of rows, as once, few, many or a class of expanded clone.

>TRBJ1-3|NA|TRBV25-1|NA
TGTGCCAGCAGTGAAGCATCTAACCCCGGAAACACCATATATTTT
CASSEASNPGNTIYF
>TRBJ1-6|NA|TRBV6-5|NA
TGTGCCAGCAGGGGACTACTCTATAATTCACCCCTCCACTTT
CASRGLLYNSPLHF
>TRBJ1-5|TRBD1|TRBV6-5|NA
TGTGCCAGCAGTTACACAGGGGATAGCAATCAGCCCCAGCATTTT
CASSYTGDSNQPQHF
>TRBJ2-7|TRBD1|TRBV6-5|NA
TGTGCCAGCAGTTCATATGGGACAGGGGGCAACGAGCAGTACTTC
CASSSYGTGGNEQYF
>TRBJ2-7|TRBD2|TRBV4-1|NA
TGCGCCAGCAGCCCCTTGGGAGGGGCCCTCGGCGAGCAGTACTTC
CASSPLGGALGEQYF
>TRBJ2-7|NA|TRBV25-1|once
TGTGCCAGCAGCCTCCCTTCAGGAAGCAATTGCTACGAGCAGTACTTC
CASSLPSGSNCYEQYF
>TRBJ2-7|TRBD2|TRBV29-1|NA
TGCAGCGCCCGAAATAGCGGGAGGCTTTCCTACGAGCAGTACTTC
CSARNSGRLSYEQYF
>TRBJ1-2|TRBD1|TRBV9|NA
TGTGCCAGCAGCGTAGTGGGCCCCGGGACAGGGGGCGCGAGAGGCTACACCTTC
CASSVVGPGTGGARGYTF
>TRBJ2-1|TRBD2|TRBV4-3|NA
TGCGCCAGCAGCCAAGCAGGACTAGCGGGATCGTTCAATGAGCAGTTCTTC
CASSQAGLAGSFNEQFF
>TRBJ2-5|NA|TRBV7-9|NA
TGTGCCAGCAGCCCGTTACTAGCTAAGGTGGCAGAGACCCAGTACTTC
CASSPLLAKVAETQYF
>TRBJ2-3|NA|TRBV27|NA
TGTGCCAGCAGTTATTCCCCAGACACCACCGACGGAGATACGCAGTATTTT
CASSYSPDTTDGDTQYF
>TRBJ1-6|TRBD1|TRBV27|NA
TGTGCCAGCAGTCATACAGGGGGTAATTCACCCCTCCACTTT
CASSHTGGNSPLHF
>TRBJ1-2|NA|TRBV2|once
TGTGCCAGCAGTGAAAATCGAAACAGACATTATGGCTACACCTTC
CASSENRNRHYGYTF
>TRBJ1-1|TRBD1|TRBV18|NA
TGTGCCAGCTCACCACAGACAGGGGCTGAAGCTTTCTTT
CASSPQTGAEAFF
>TRBJ1-1|NA|TRBV6-1|once
TGTGCCAGCAGTGCAAATACGGACAGATCTGAAGCTTTCTTT
CASSANTDRSEAFF
>TRBJ1-5|TRBD1|TRBV4-3|NA
TGCGCCAGCAGCCAATCCTCAGACAGGGGGAGCGGACAGCCCCAGCATTTT
CASSQSSDRGSGQPQHF